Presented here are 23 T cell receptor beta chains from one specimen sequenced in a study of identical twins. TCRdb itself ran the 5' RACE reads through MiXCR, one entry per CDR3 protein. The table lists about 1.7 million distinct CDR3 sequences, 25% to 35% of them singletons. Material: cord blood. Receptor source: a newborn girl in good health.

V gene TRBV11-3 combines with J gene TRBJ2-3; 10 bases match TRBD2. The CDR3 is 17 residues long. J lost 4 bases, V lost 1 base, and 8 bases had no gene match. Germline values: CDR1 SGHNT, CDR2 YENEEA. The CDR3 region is CASSLGELLAGSDTQYF. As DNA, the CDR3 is TGTGCCAGCAGCTTAGGGGAGTTACTAGCGGGGTCAGATACGCAGTATTTT.

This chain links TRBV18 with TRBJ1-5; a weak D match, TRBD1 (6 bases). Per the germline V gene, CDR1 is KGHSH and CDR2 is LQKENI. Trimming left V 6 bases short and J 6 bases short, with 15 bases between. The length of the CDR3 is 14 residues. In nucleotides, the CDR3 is TGTGCCAGCTCGCAAGATACAGGGTTTCAGCCCCAGCATTTT. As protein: CASSQDTGFQPQHF. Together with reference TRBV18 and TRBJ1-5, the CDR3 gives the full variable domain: NAGVMQNPRHLVRRRGQEARLRCSPMKGHSHVYWYRQLPEEGLKFMVYLQKENIIDESGMPKERFSAEFPKEGPSILRIQQVVRGDSAAYFCASSQDTGFQPQHFGDGTRLSIL.

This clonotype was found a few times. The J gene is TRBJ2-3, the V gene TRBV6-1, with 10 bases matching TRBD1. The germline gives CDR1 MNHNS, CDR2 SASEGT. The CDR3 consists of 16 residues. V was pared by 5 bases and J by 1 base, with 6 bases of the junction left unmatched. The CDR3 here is CASSLFGTGGTDTQYF. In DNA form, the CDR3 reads TGTGCCAGCAGTCTTTTCGGGACAGGGGGCACAGATACGCAGTATTTT.

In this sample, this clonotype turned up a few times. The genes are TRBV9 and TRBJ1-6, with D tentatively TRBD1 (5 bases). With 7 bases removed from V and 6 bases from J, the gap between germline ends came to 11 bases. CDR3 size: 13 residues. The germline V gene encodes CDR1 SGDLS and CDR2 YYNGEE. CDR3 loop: CASGVRVNSPLHF. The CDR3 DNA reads TGTGCCAGCGGGGTCAGGGTTAATTCACCCCTCCACTTT.

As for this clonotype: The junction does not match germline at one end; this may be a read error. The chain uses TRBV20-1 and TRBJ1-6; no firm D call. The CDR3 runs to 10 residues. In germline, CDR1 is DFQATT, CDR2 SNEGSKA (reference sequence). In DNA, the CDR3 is TGCAGTGCTAGGCTCCCACCCCCCCACTTT. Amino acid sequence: CSARLPPPHF.

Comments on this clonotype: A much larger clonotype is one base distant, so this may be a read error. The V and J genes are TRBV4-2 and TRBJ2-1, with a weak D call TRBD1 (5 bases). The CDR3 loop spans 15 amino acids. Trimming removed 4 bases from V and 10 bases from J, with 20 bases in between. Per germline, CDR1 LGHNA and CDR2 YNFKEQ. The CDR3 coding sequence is TGTGCCAGCAGCCTCCGACAGCCGAGCTCCTACGAGCAGTTCTTC. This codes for CASSLRQPSSYEQFF.

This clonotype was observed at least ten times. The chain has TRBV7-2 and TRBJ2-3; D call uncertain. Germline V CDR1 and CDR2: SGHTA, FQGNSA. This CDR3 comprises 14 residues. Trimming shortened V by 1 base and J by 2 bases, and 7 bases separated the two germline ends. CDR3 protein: CASSLEVLTDTQYF. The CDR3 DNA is TGTGCCAGCAGCTTAGAGGTTCTCACAGATACGCAGTATTTT.

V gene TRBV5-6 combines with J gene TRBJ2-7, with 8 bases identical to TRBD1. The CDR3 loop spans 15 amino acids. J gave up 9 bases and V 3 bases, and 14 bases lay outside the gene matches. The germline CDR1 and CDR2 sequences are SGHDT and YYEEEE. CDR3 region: CASSSSDRGPLWQYF. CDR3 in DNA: TGTGCCAGCAGCTCGTCAGACAGGGGACCCTTATGGCAGTACTTC.

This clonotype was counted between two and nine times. CDR3 amino acids: CASQLGTEAFF. In DNA form, the CDR3 reads TGTGCCTCCCAGCTAGGCACTGAAGCTTTCTTT. The rearrangement uses TRBV30 and TRBJ1-1; no reliable D call. Germline CDR1 and CDR2: GTSNPN and SVGIG (reference sequence). V lost 7 bases to trimming and J lost 4 bases, with 10 bases between them. This CDR3 spans 11 amino acids.

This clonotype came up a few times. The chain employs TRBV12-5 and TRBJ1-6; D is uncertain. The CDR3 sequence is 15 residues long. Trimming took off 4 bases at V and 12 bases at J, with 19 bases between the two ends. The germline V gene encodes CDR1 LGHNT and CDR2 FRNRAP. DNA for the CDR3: TGTGCTAGTGGTTCCCGGTTAGGCGGTATTTTACCCCTCCACTTT. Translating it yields CASGSRLGGILPLHF.

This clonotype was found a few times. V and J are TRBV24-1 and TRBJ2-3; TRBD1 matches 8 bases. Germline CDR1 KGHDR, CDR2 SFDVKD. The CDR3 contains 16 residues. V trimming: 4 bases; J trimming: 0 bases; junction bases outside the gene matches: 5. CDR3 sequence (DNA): TGTGCCACCAGTGAGGGGACAGGTCGTAGCACAGATACGCAGTATTTT. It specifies CATSEGTGRSTDTQYF.

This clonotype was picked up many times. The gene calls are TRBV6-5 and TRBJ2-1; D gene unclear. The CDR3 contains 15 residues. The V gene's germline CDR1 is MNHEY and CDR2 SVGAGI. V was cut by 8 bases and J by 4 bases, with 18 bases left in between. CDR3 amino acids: CASAPAPVVYNEQFF. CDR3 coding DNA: TGTGCCAGCGCGCCCGCCCCAGTGGTGTACAATGAGCAGTTCTTC.

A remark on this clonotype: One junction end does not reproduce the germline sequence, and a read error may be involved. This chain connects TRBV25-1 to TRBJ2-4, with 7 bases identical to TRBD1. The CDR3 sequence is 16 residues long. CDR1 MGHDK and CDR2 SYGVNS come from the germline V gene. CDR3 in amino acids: CTSTVKGAKGQNIQYF. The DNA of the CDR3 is TGTACCAGCACCGTAAAGGGGGCCAAGGGCCAAAACATTCAGTACTTC.

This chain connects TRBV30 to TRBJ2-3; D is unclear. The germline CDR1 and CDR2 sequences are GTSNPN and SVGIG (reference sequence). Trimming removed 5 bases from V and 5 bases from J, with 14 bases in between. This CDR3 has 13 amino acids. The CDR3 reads CAWQGPPIDTQYF. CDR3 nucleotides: TGTGCCTGGCAAGGTCCACCAATAGATACGCAGTATTTT.

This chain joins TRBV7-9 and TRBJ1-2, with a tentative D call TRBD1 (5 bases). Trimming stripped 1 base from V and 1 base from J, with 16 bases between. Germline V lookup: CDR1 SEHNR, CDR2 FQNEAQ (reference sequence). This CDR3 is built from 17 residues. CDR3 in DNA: TGTGCCAGCAGCTTAGGGGGCCTTCAGGGATATAACTATGGCTACACCTTC. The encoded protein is CASSLGGLQGYNYGYTF.

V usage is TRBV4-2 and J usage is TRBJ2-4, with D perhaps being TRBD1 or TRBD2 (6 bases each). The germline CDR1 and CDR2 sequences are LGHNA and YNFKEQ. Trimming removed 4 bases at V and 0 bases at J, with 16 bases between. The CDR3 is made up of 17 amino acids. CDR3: CASSLETGGLAKNIQYF. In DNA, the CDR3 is TGTGCCAGCAGCCTCGAGACAGGAGGGTTAGCCAAAAACATTCAGTACTTC.

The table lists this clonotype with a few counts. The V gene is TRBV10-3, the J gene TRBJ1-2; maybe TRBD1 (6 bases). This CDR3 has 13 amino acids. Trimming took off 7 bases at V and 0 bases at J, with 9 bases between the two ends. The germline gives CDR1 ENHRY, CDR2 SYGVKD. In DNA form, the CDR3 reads TGTGCCATCACTCGGACAGCTAACTATGGCTACACCTTC. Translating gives CAITRTANYGYTF.

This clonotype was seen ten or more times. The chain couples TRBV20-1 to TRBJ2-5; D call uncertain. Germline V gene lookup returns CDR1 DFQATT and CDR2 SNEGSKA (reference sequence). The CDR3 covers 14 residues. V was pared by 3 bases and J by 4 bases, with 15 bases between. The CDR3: CSASLGLQVETQYF. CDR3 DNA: TGCAGTGCTAGTTTAGGGCTTCAAGTAGAGACCCAGTACTTC.

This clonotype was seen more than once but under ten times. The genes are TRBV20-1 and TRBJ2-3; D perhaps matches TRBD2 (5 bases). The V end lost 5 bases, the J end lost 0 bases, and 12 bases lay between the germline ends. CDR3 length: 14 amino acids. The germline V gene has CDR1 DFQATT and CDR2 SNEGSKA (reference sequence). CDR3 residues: CSASRGLSTDTQYF. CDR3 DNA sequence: TGCAGTGCTTCTCGCGGGTTAAGCACAGATACGCAGTATTTT.

The CDR3 DNA follows: TGCAGTGCTCGCAGAGGATACCATAATTCACCCCTCCACTTT. Protein product: CSARRGYHNSPLHF. The V call is TRBV20-1, the J call TRBJ1-6; D uncertain. V shed 5 bases and J shed 5 bases, with 13 bases lying between them. Germline CDR1 and CDR2: DFQATT and SNEGSKA (reference sequence). The CDR3 runs 14 residues.

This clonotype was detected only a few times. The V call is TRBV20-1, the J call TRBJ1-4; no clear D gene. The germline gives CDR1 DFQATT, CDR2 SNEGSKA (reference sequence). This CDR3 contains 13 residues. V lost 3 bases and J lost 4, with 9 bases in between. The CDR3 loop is CSARGVLNEKLFF. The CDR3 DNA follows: TGCAGTGCTAGGGGAGTCCTTAATGAAAAACTGTTTTTT.

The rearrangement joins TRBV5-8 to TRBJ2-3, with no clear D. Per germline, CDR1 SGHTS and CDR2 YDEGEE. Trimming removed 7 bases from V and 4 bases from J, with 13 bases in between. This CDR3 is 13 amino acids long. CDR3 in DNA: TGTGCCAGCGTCCCGTCGGACGCAGATACGCAGTATTTT. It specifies CASVPSDADTQYF.

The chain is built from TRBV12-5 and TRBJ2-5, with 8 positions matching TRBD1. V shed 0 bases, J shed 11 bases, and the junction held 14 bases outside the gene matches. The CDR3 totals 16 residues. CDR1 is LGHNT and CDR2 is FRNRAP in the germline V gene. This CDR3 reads CASGLVTGQAYNEQYF. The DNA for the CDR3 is TGTGCTAGTGGTTTGGTAACGGGACAGGCCTACAATGAGCAGTACTTC.